This TCR beta chain emerged from a study of OX40 agonist ivuxolimab in advanced cancers. Data came from immunoSEQ multiplex PCR; TCRdb stores just in-frame clones and leaves some out. The sample has fewer than 25,000 clones, more than 70% seen once. V was cut by 2 bases and J by 1 base, with 12 bases left in between. The CDR3 totals 16 residues. The V gene's germline CDR1 is SGHVS and CDR2 FNYEAQ. The genes are TRBV7-6 and TRBJ2-1; D may be TRBD1 or TRBD2 (5 bases each). Specimen: CD4+ or CD8+ T cells sorted from blood, collected in a trial of the OX40 agonist ivuxolimab. The clonotype comes from an adult with an advanced solid tumor such as melanoma, head and neck, liver or kidney cancer. This CDR3 reads CASSLPGSLSYNEQFF. CDR3 bases: TGTGCCAGCAGCTTACCAGGGAGCTTATCCTACAATGAGCAGTTCTTC. The full variable domain, in which reference TRBV7-6 and TRBJ2-1 provide the parts outside the CDR3, is GAGVSQSPRYKVTKRGQDVALRCDPISGHVSLYWYRQALGQGPEFLTYFNYEAQQDKSGLPNDRFSAERPEGSISTLTIQRTEQRDSAMYRCASSLPGSLSYNEQFFGPGTRLTVL.